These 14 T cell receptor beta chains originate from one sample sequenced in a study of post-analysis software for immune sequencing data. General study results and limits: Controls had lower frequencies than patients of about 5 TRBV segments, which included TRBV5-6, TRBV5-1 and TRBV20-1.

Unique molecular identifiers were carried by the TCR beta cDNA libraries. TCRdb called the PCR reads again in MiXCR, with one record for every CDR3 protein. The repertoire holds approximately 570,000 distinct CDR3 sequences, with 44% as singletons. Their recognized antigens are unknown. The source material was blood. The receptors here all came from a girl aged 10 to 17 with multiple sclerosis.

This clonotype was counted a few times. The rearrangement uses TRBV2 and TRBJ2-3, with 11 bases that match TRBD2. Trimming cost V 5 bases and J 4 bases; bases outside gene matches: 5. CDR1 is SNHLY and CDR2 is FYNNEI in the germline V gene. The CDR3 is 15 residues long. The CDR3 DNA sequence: TGTGCCAGCAGTATGACTAGCGGGGTCCCAGATACGCAGTATTTT. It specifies CASSMTSGVPDTQYF.

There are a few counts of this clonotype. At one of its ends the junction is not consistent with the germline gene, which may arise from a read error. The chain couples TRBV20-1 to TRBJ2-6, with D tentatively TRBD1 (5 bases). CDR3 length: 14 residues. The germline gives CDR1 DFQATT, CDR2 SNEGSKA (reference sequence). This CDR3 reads CSARDSSGANVLTF. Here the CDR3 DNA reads TGCAGTGCGAGAGACAGCTCTGGGGCCAACGTCCTGACTTTC.

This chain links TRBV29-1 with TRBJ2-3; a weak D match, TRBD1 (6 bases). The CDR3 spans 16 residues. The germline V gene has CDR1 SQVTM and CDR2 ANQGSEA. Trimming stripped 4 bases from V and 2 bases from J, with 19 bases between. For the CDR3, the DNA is TGCAGCGTTGGGAGTGGGGCAGGGGTATTCACAGATACGCAGTATTTT. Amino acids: CSVGSGAGVFTDTQYF.

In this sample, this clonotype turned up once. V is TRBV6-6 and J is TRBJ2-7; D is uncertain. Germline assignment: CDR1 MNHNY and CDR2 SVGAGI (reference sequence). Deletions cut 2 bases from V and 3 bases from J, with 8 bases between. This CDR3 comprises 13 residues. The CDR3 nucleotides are TGTGCCAGCAGTTACGCGCAGTACTACGAGCAGTACTTC. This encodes CASSYAQYYEQYF.

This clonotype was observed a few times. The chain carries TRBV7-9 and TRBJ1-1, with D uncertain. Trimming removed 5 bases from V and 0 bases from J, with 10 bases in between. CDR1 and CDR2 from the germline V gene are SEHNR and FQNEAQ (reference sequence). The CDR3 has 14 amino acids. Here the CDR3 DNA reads TGTGCCAGCAGCCTCCGGGCTTTGAACACTGAAGCTTTCTTT. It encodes CASSLRALNTEAFF.

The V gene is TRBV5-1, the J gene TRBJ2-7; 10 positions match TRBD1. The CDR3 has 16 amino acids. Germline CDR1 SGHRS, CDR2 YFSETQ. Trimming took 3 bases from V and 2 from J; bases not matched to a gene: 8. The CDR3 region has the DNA TGCGCCAGCAGCTCTCAAACCGGGACAGGGGCCTACGAGCAGTACTTC. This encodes CASSSQTGTGAYEQYF.

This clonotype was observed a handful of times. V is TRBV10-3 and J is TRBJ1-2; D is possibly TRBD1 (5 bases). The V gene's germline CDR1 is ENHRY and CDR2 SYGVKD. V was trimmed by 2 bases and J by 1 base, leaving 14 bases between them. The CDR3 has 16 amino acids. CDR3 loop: CAISEPPGGNNYGYTF. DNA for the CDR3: TGTGCCATCAGTGAGCCCCCGGGGGGGAATAACTATGGCTACACCTTC.

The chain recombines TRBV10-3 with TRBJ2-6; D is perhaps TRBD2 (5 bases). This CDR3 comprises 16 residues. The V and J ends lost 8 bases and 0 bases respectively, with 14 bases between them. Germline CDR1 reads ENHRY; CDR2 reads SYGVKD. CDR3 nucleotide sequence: TGTGCCATCGGACGGGGAATCAACTCTGGGGCCAACGTCCTGACTTTC. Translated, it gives CAIGRGINSGANVLTF.

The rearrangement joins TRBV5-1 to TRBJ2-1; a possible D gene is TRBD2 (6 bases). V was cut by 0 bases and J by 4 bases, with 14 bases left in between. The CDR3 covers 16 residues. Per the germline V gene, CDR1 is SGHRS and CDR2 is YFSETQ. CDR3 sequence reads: CASSLEAGTTYNEQFF. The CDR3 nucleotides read TGCGCCAGCAGCTTGGAGGCGGGAACCACATACAATGAGCAGTTCTTC.

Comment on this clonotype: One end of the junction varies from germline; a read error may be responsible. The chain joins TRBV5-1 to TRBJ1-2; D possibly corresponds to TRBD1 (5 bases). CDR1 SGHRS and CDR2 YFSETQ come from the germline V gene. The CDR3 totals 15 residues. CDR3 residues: CVSSLAGTANYGYTF. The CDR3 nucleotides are TGCGTCAGCAGCTTGGCAGGGACCGCAAACTATGGCTACACCTTC. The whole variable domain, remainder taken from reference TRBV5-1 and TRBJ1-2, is KAGVTQTPRYLIKTRGQQVTLSCSPISGHRSVSWYQQTPGQGLQFLFEYFSETQRNKGNFPGRFSGRQFSNSRSEMNVSTLELGDSALYLCVSSLAGTANYGYTFGSGTRLTVV.

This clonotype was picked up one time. The CDR3 coding sequence is TGTGCCATCAGTGATAGTTGGGGGGCGAACACCGGGGAGCTGTTTTTT. This translates into CAISDSWGANTGELFF. This sequence joins TRBV10-3 and TRBJ2-2; perhaps TRBD2 as D (6 bases). V lost 3 bases and J lost 0, with 11 bases in between. Germline-derived CDR1 and CDR2 are ENHRY and SYGVKD. CDR3 length equals 16 residues.

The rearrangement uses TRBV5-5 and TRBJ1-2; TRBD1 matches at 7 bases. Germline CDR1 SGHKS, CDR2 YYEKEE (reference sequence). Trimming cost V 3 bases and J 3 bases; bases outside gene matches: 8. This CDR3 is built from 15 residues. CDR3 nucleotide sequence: TGTGCCAGCAGCTGGGGGACAGAGAGCCACTATGGCTACACCTTC. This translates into CASSWGTESHYGYTF.

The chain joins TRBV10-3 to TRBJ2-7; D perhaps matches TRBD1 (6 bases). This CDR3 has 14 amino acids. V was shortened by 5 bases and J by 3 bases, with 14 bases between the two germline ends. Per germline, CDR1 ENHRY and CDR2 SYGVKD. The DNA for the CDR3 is TGTGCCATCAGTACCTCCAGGGGAAGCTACGAGCAGTACTTC. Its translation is CAISTSRGSYEQYF.

Written as DNA, the CDR3 is TGTGCCATCAGGGACACTGCCTACGAGCAGTACTTC. Its translation: CAIRDTAYEQYF. The V call is TRBV10-3, the J call TRBJ2-7, with D tentatively TRBD1 (5 bases). The V and J ends lost 6 bases and 2 bases respectively, with 8 bases between them. Germline V lookup: CDR1 ENHRY, CDR2 SYGVKD. This CDR3 is built from 12 residues.